The entry that follows covers one T cell receptor beta chain sequence. Its antigen is currently unknown. With random hexamers, 0.5 to 1 ug RNA was reverse transcribed. TCRdb re-analysed the immunoSEQ multiplex PCR reads in MiXCR, keeping a single row per CDR3 protein. The sample contains more than 150,000 distinct CDR3 sequences, approximately 94% of which appear only once. The data were taken from a study of CD8 T cells in Susac syndrome. General study points: The authors found no clonal expansion in Susac syndrome CD4+ T cell repertoires. As the study acknowledged, the number of individuals in its TCR sequencing and HLA analysis was relatively small.

Sequencing of TCR beta was carried out in blood CD8+ and CD4+ T cells. CDR1 is SGHDT, CDR2 YYEEEE, per germline. The CDR3 is made up of 13 amino acids. J lost 4 bases, V lost 4 bases, and 2 bases had no gene match. The source of this sequence is a human donor with Susac syndrome. The chain is built from TRBV5-6 and TRBJ2-5; 9 nucleotides match TRBD1. Sequenced: CD4+ T cells from PBMCs. CDR3 protein: CASSEDRGETQYF. As DNA, the CDR3 is TGTGCCAGCAGCGAGGACAGGGGAGAGACCCAGTACTTC. Looking up the rest from reference TRBV5-6 and TRBJ2-5 gives the full variable domain: DAGVTQSPTHLIKTRGQQVTLRCSPKSGHDTVSWYQQALGQGPQFIFQYYEEEERQRGNFPDRFSGHQFPNYSSELNVNALLLGDSALYLCASSEDRGETQYFGPGTRLLVL.